This T cell receptor (beta chain) is drawn from a study of blood T cell dynamics during melanoma immunotherapy. General study results and limits: The study could not tell melanoma-specific clones from general immune activation.

CDR1 is MDHEN and CDR2 is SYDVKM in the germline V gene. This CDR3 contains 15 residues. V lost 6 bases and J 7 bases, leaving 18 bases between the germline ends. The time point was: week 3, after first cycle of checkpoint inhibitor. About this clone itself: Antigen specificity is unknown.

The repertoire was sequenced with immunoSEQ multiplex PCR; TCRdb's copy has only in-frame clones and lacks some. The sample has about 7,300 clones, more than 75% seen once. The chain carries TRBV28 and TRBJ1-4; no definite D call. The receptor was isolated from a human donor with melanoma. Sequenced here: blood, sampled from a patient treated with checkpoint blockade. CDR3 DNA sequence: TGTGCCAGCAGCCCACACCCAAGAGGCGTTGAAAAACTGTTTTTT. It specifies CASSPHPRGVEKLFF.